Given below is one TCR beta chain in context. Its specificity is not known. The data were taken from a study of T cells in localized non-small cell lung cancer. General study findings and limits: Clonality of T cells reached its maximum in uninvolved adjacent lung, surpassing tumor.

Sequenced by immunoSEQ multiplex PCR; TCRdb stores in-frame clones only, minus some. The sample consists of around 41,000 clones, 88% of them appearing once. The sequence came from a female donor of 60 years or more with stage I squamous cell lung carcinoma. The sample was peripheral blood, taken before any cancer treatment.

In nucleotides, the CDR3 is TGTGCCAGCAGTTCACCCGGGACTAGCGGGAGGAACTCCTACGAGCAGTACTTC. Translation: CASSSPGTSGRNSYEQYF. This sequence joins TRBV28 and TRBJ2-7; the match to TRBD2 covers 15 bases. From germline, CDR1 is MDHEN and CDR2 SYDVKM. After removal of 4 bases from V and 0 bases from J, the junction contained 7 bases not matched to a gene. The CDR3 has 18 residues.